Reported below is one T cell receptor beta chain. Other DNA variants within this sample encode the same CDR3. Naive CD8 cells lacked CD45RO and underwent positive selection for CCR7, leaving out terminally differentiated effector memory CD45RA+ cells. The data were taken from a study of shared clonotypes between healthy human individuals. Every subset had its genomic DNA shared out evenly among several immunoSEQ plates. Sequencing was performed with immunoSEQ multiplex PCR; in TCRdb, only in-frame clones are kept and a portion is missing. The sample lists more than 2 million clones, approximately 95% seen once, with 0.9% to 1.3% in the top ten. The sample consisted of naive CD8+ T cells sorted from blood. This sequence was found in a man between 18 and 35 years old in good health.

CDR3 sequence (DNA): TGTGCCTGGAGTGTATGGGGACGGGAGACCCAGTACTTC. It codes for CAWSVWGRETQYF. This sequence joins TRBV30 and TRBJ2-5; D tentatively fits TRBD1 or TRBD2 (5 bases each). Trimming stripped 0 bases from V and 5 bases from J, with 10 bases between. The CDR3 totals 13 residues. Germline values: CDR1 GTSNPN, CDR2 SVGIG (reference sequence).